This is a list of T cell receptor beta chains from one sample in a study of T cells after somatic rescue of genetic block. TCRdb's copy holds only in-frame clones and misses some; the assay was immunoSEQ multiplex PCR. Among under 150,000 clones, 90% to 95% were seen once, and the ten largest hold 1.4%. The sample taken for sequencing was peripheral blood mononuclear cells (PBMCs). The origin of the receptors is a woman between 18 and 29 years old. Each CDR3 is given with its conserved first and last residue. A D gene is named only where the DNA matches it firmly. Clone sizes are given selectively: once, few, many, or a class where the clone is expanded.

TRBJ1-1	-	-	13	TRBV7-2	TGTGCCAGCAGCTTCGGCAGGAACACTGAAGCTTTCTTT	CASSFGRNTEAFF
TRBJ1-1	few	TRBD1	13	TRBV18	TGTGCCAGCTCCCGACAGGGGAACACTGAAGCTTTCTTT	CASSRQGNTEAFF
TRBJ1-4	-	-	16	TRBV28	TGTGCCAGCAGTTTCCGGCAACCGGGACAACGAGAAAAACTGTTTTTT	CASSFRQPGQREKLFF
TRBJ2-2	-	TRBD2	15	TRBV28	TGTGCCAGCAGTCGCGGGACTAGCGCGACCGGGGAGCTGTTTTTT	CASSRGTSATGELFF
TRBJ2-1	-	TRBD2	14	TRBV10-2	TGCGCCAGCAGTGAGAGCGGACTAGATGGTGAGCAGTTCTTC	CASSESGLDGEQFF
TRBJ2-7	-	TRBD1	15	TRBV28	TGTGCCAGCAGTCACGGGACAGGGGACTCCTACGAGCAGTACTTC	CASSHGTGDSYEQYF
TRBJ2-5	-	-	13	TRBV5-8	TGTGCCAGCAGCTTAATTTCTTGGGAGACCCAGTACTTC	CASSLISWETQYF
TRBJ1-4	once	TRBD1	17	TRBV9	TGTGCCAGCAGCCCTTCAAACGGACAGGGTGGAAATGAAAAACTGTTTTTT	CASSPSNGQGGNEKLFF
TRBJ2-1	-	TRBD1	15	TRBV30	TGTGCCTGGAGATGGACAGGGGGCTCCTACAATGAGCAGTTCTTC	CAWRWTGGSYNEQFF
TRBJ1-5	-	-	18	TRBV5-1	TGCGCCAGCAGCTTGGTGCCCCTGGGGCTATATAGCAATCAGCCCCAGCATTTT	CASSLVPLGLYSNQPQHF
TRBJ2-1	-	-	13	TRBV7-9	TGTGCCAGCAGCTTACCCCAAAGTAATGAGCAGTTCTTC	CASSLPQSNEQFF
TRBJ2-7	once	-	12	TRBV6-6	TGTGCCAGCAGTTCTAGGGGATACGAGCAGTACTTC	CASSSRGYEQYF
TRBJ2-6	-	-	15	TRBV4-2	TGTGCCAGCAGCCAACTAAGCTCTGGGGCCAACGTCCTGACTTTC	CASSQLSSGANVLTF
TRBJ1-1	once	-	14	TRBV7-2	TGTGCCAGCAGCTTAGCAGGGTTGGGAACTGAAGCTTTCTTT	CASSLAGLGTEAFF
TRBJ1-2	-	-	14	TRBV30	TGTGCCTGGAGTGTTTGGGGCTCAAACTATGGCTACACCTTC	CAWSVWGSNYGYTF
TRBJ2-5	-	TRBD1	16	TRBV5-1	TGCGCCAGCAGCCCCGTTTCTGGGACAGCGGAGGAGACCCAGTACTTC	CASSPVSGTAEETQYF
TRBJ1-1	few	-	14	TRBV7-6	TGTGCCAGCAGCTTGATACGGGGGGACACTGAAGCTTTCTTT	CASSLIRGDTEAFF
TRBJ2-5	-	TRBD1	14	TRBV7-8	TGTGCCAGCAGCCCGGGACAGGTCTCCGAGACCCAGTACTTC	CASSPGQVSETQYF
TRBJ2-3	-	-	15	TRBV19	TGTGCCAGTAGTATAGGGCAGGGGCGCACAGATACGCAGTATTTT	CASSIGQGRTDTQYF
TRBJ1-4	-	-	15	TRBV6-5	TGTGCCAGCAGTTACGACAGGAACTTTTATGAAAAACTGTTTTTT	CASSYDRNFYEKLFF
TRBJ1-5	-	-	14	TRBV4-3	TGCGCCAGCAGCCAAGTGGAGGGAGGCTTCCCCCAGCATTTT	CASSQVEGGFPQHF
TRBJ1-5	once	-	17	TRBV15	TGTGCCACCAGCAGAACACAAAGTCGGGGGGGCAAGGGGCCCCAGCATTTT	CATSRTQSRGGKGPQHF
TRBJ2-5	-	TRBD2	16	TRBV18	TGTGCCAGCTCACCGGGAGGCGGGGGGGCCGGAGAGACCCAGTACTTC	CASSPGGGGAGETQYF
TRBJ2-7	-	TRBD1	14	TRBV7-7	TGTGCCAGCAGCCAAGGTGGACAGGGCTACGAGCAGTACTTC	CASSQGGQGYEQYF
TRBJ2-1	-	-	13	TRBV5-4	TGTGCCAGCAGCCTCGGACCAAACAATGAGCAGTTCTTC	CASSLGPNNEQFF
TRBJ1-2	-	-	13	TRBV18	TGTGCCAGCTCACCACCGGACCCTTGGGGCTACACCTTC	CASSPPDPWGYTF
TRBJ2-5	-	TRBD1	16	TRBV19	TGTGCCAGTAGTATAGGAGGCGGGACAGGGCCAGAGACCCAGTACTTC	CASSIGGGTGPETQYF
TRBJ2-6	-	-	16	TRBV5-1	TGCGCCAGTGCGACAGGGAGGTCCTCCGGGGCCAACGTCCTGACTTTC	CASATGRSSGANVLTF
TRBJ2-7	-	-	13	TRBV2	TGTGCCAGCAGTGTGGAGGGTATCTACGAGCAGTACTTC	CASSVEGIYEQYF
TRBJ1-1	-	-	14	TRBV27	TGTGCCAGCAGTTCCGCTGGGGCGAACACTGAAGCTTTCTTT	CASSSAGANTEAFF
TRBJ2-7	-	-	15	TRBV9	TGTGCCAGCAGCGTAGACGTGGGGGGATCCTACGAGCAGTACTTC	CASSVDVGGSYEQYF
TRBJ2-7	-	-	11	TRBV19	TGTGCCACTTCAAGGGCCTACGAGCAGTACTTC	CATSRAYEQYF
TRBJ2-3	-	-	13	TRBV7-2	TGTGCCAGCAGCTTTGGGGGAACAGATACGCAGTATTTT	CASSFGGTDTQYF
TRBJ1-2	-	-	15	TRBV4-1	TGCGCCAGCAGCCAAGATCTAGAGGTCGACTATGGCTACACCTTC	CASSQDLEVDYGYTF
TRBJ1-5	-	TRBD1	18	TRBV18	TGTGCCAGCTCACCACAAGGACTCAGGGACAGGACTAATCAGCCCCAGCATTTT	CASSPQGLRDRTNQPQHF
TRBJ2-7	-	-	14	TRBV4-1	TGCGCCAGCAGCCGTACCAGGCAAACCTACGAGCAGTACTTC	CASSRTRQTYEQYF
TRBJ2-7	-	-	14	TRBV19	TGTGCCAGTAGTTCAGCTGAAGGGGACTACGAGCAGTACTTC	CASSSAEGDYEQYF
TRBJ1-5	-	-	13	TRBV7-2	TGTGCCAGCAGCTTTAGGGGTAATCAGCCCCAGCATTTT	CASSFRGNQPQHF
TRBJ2-3	-	TRBD2	15	TRBV15	TGTGCCACCAGCAGAGTTACGGGGGGGCGGGATACGCAGTATTTT	CATSRVTGGRDTQYF
TRBJ1-2	-	-	14	TRBV7-8	TGTGCCAGCAGCTTAGCGCTGGGTTTCTATGGCTACACCTTC	CASSLALGFYGYTF
TRBJ2-7	once	TRBD2	13	TRBV7-9	TGTGCCAGCAGCCTGACGGGGGGGCTCGAGCAGTACTTC	CASSLTGGLEQYF
TRBJ1-6	-	-	14	TRBV6-4	TGTGCCAGCAGTGTAAGTGGGCCTAATTCACCCCTCCACTTT	CASSVSGPNSPLHF
TRBJ1-1	-	-	13	TRBV5-1	TGCGCCAGCAGCTTAGTGGGAAGCACTGAAGCTTTCTTT	CASSLVGSTEAFF
TRBJ1-1	-	-	13	TRBV27	TGTGCCAGCAGTTTCGTCGGGGACACTGAAGCTTTCTTT	CASSFVGDTEAFF
TRBJ2-7	-	-	12	TRBV27	TGTGCCAGCAAGGGGCAGAGTTACGAGCAGTACTTC	CASKGQSYEQYF
TRBJ1-5	-	TRBD1	14	TRBV7-9	TGTGCCAGCCAAGGAACAGGGGGTTTTCAGCCCCAGCATTTT	CASQGTGGFQPQHF